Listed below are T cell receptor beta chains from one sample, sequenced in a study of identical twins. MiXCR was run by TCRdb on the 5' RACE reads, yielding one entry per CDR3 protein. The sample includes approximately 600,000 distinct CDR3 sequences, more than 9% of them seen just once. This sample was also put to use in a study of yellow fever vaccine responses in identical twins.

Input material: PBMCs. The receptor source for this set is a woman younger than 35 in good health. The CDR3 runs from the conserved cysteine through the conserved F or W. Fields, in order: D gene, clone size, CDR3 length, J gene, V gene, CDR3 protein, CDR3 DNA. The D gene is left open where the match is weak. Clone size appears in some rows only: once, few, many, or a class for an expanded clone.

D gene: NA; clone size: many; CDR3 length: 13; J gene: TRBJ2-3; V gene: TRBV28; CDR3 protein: CASSLLGFNHQYF; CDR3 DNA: TGTGCCAGCAGTTTACTCGGTTTTAATCACCAGTATTTT
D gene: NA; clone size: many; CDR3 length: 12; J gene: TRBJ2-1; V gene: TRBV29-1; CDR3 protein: CSVAQLSNEQFF; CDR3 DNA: TGCAGCGTTGCTCAACTAAGCAATGAGCAGTTCTTC
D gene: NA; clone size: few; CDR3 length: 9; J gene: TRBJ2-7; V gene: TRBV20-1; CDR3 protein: CSAAYEQYF; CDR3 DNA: TGCAGTGCTGCTTACGAGCAGTACTTC
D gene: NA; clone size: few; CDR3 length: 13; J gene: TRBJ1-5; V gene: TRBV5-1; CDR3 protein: CASRQDSNQPQHF; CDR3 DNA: TGCGCCAGCCGACAGGATAGCAATCAGCCCCAGCATTTT
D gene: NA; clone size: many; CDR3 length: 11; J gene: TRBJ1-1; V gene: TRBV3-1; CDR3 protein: CASSQGPAAFF; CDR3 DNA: TGTGCCAGCAGCCAGGGGCCGGCAGCTTTCTTT
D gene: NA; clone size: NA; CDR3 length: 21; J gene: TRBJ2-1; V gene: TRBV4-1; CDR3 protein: CASSHETGGGVSPSSYNEQFF; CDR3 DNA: TGCGCCAGCAGCCATGAAACCGGAGGGGGAGTTAGCCCGAGCTCCTACAATGAGCAGTTCTTC
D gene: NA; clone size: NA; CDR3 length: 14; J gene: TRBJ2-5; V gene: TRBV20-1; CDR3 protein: CSAAPARGEETQYF; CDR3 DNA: TGCAGTGCTGCCCCGGCCAGGGGAGAGGAGACCCAGTACTTC
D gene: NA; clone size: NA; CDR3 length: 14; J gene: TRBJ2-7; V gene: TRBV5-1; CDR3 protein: CASSPYGGTYEQYF; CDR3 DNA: TGCGCCAGCAGCCCGTATGGGGGAACCTACGAGCAGTACTTC
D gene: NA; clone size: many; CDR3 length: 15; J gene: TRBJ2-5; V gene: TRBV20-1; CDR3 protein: CSARDFNTFQETQYF; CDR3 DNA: TGCAGTGCTAGAGATTTCAACACCTTCCAAGAGACCCAGTACTTC
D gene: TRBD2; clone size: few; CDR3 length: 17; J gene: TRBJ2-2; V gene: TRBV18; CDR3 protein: CASSLKATSGNTGELFF; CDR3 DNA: TGTGCCAGCTCACTCAAAGCTACTAGCGGGAACACCGGGGAGCTGTTTTTT
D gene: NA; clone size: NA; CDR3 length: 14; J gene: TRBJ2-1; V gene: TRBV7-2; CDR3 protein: CASSLGGGAREQFF; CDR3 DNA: TGTGCCAGCAGCTTAGGGGGCGGGGCCCGTGAGCAGTTCTTC
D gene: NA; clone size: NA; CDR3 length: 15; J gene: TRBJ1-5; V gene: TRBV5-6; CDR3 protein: CASSLGGARGQPQHF; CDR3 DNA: TGTGCCAGCAGCCTGGGGGGGGCGCGGGGACAGCCCCAGCATTTT
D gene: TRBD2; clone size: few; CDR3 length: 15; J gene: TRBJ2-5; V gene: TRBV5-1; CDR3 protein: CASRTSGGAEETQYF; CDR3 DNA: TGCGCCAGCAGGACTAGCGGGGGGGCCGAAGAGACCCAGTACTTC
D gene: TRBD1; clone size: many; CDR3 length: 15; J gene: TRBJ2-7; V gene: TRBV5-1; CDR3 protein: CASSSLGTGTYEQYF; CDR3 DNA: TGCGCCAGCAGCTCCCTCGGGACAGGAACCTACGAGCAGTACTTC
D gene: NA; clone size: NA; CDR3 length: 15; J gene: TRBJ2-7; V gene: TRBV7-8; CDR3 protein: CASSPRGAGVYEQYF; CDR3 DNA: TGTGCCAGCAGCCCCCGGGGGGCCGGAGTATACGAGCAGTACTTC
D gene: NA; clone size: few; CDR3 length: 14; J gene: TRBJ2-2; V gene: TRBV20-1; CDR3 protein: CSATGPEVSGELFF; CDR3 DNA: TGCAGTGCTACGGGCCCCGAAGTGAGCGGGGAGCTGTTTTTT
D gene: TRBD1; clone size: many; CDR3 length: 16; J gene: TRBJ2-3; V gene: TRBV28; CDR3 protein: CASSRGRGSATDTQYF; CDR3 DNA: TGTGCCAGCAGTAGGGGCAGGGGGTCGGCCACAGATACGCAGTATTTT
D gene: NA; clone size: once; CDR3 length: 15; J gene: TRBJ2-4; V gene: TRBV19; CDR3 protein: CASSMVGLAKNIQYF; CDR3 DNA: TGTGCCAGTAGTATGGTCGGGCTAGCCAAAAACATTCAGTACTTC
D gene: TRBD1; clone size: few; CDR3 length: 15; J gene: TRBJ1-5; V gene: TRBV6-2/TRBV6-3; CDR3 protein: CASRSTGGVNQPQHF; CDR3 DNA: TGTGCCAGCAGATCCACAGGGGGTGTCAATCAGCCCCAGCATTTT
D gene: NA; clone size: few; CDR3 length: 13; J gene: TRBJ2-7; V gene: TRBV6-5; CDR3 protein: CASSSLGPGEQYF; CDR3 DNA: TGTGCCAGCAGTTCCCTTGGACCTGGCGAGCAGTACTTC
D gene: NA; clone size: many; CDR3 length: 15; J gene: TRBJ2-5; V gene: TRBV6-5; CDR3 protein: CASSYDSPSVETQYF; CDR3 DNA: TGTGCCAGCAGTTACGATTCACCGTCCGTAGAGACCCAGTACTTC
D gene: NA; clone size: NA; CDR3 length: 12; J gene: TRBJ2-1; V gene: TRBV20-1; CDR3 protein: CSASRVYNEQFF; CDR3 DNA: TGCAGTGCTAGCCGTGTTTACAATGAGCAGTTCTTC
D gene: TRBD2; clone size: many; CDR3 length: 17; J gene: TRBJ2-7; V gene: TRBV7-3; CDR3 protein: CASSRFTLAGGPIEQYF; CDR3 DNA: TGTGCCAGCAGCCGCTTCACACTAGCGGGGGGGCCTATCGAGCAGTACTTC
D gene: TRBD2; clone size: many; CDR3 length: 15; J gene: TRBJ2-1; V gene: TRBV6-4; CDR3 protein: CASSDSSGSYNEQFF; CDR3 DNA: TGTGCCAGCAGTGACTCTAGCGGGAGCTACAATGAGCAGTTCTTC
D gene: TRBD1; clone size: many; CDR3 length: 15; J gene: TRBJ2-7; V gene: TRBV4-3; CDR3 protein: CASSQDLTGSYEQYF; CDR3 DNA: TGCGCCAGCAGCCAAGATTTGACAGGGTCCTACGAGCAGTACTTC
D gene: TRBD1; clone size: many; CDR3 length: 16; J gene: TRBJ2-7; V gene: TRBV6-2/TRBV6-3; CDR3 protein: CASSFAGGFVSYEQYF; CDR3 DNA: TGTGCCAGCAGTTTCGCAGGGGGCTTTGTATCCTACGAGCAGTACTTC
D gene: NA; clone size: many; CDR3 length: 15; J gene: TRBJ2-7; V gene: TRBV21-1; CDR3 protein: CASSKSTSGSYEQYF; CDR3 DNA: TGTGCCAGCAGCAAATCGACTAGCGGGAGTTACGAGCAGTACTTC
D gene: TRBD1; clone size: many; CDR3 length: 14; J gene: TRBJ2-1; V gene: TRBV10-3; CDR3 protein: CAISVMTGSNEQFF; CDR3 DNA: TGTGCCATCAGTGTGATGACAGGGTCCAATGAGCAGTTCTTC
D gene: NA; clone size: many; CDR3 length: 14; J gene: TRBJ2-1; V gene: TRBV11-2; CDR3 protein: CASSLMRGNNEQFF; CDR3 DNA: TGTGCCAGCAGCTTAATGCGGGGTAACAATGAGCAGTTCTTC
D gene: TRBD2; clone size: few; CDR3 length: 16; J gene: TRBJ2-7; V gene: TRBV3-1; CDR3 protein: CASSQDIGTSVYEQYF; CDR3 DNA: TGTGCCAGCAGCCAAGATATAGGGACTAGCGTTTACGAGCAGTACTTC
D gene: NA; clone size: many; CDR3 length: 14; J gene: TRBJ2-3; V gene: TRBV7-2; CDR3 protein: CASSLYRLGDTQYF; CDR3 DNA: TGTGCCAGCAGCTTATATCGGCTGGGAGATACGCAGTATTTT
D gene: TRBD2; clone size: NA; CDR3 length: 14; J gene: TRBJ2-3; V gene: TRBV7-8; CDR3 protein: CAVDFSGRTDTQYF; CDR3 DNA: TGTGCCGTCGACTTTAGCGGGAGAACAGATACGCAGTATTTT
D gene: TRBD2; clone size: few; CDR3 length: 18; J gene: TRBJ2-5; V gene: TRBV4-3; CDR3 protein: CASSQDFSGFPLQETQYF; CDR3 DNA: TGCGCCAGCAGCCAAGACTTTAGCGGGTTCCCCCTACAAGAGACCCAGTACTTC
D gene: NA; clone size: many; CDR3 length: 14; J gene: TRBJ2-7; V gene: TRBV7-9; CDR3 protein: CASSFASASYEQYF; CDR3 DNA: TGTGCCAGCAGCTTTGCGAGCGCCTCCTACGAGCAGTACTTC
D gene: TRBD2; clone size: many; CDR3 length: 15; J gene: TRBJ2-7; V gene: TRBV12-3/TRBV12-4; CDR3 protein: CASSLESGNPYEQYF; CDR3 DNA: TGTGCCAGCAGTTTAGAAAGCGGGAATCCCTACGAGCAGTACTTC
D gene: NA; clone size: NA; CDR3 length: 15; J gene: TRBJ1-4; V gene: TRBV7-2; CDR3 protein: CASSLDPGPGVKLFF; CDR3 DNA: TGTGCCAGCAGCTTAGACCCGGGACCCGGGGTCAAACTGTTTTTT
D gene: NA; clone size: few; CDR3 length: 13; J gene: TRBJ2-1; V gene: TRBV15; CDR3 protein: CATSRDLNTEQFF; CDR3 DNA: TGTGCCACCAGCAGAGATCTTAACACTGAGCAGTTCTTC
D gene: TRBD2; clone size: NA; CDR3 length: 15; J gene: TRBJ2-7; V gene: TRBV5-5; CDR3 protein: CASSLTGGVSYEQYF; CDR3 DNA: TGTGCCAGCAGCCTGACGGGGGGAGTCTCCTACGAGCAGTACTTC
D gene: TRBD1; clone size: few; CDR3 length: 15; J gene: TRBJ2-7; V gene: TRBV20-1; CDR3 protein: CSARDRDRALYEQYF; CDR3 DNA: TGCAGTGCTAGAGATCGGGACAGGGCCCTCTACGAGCAGTACTTC
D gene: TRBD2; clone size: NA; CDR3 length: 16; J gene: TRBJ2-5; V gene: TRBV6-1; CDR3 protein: CAKSGLAGVFRETQYF; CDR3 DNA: TGTGCCAAGTCGGGACTAGCGGGAGTTTTCCGGGAGACCCAGTACTTC
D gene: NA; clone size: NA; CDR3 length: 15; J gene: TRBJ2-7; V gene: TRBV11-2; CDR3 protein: CASSLDSWGSYEQYF; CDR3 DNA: TGTGCCAGCAGCTTAGATTCCTGGGGATCCTACGAGCAGTACTTC
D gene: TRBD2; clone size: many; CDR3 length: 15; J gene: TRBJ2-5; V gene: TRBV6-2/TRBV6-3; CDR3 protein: CASSYGAGGQETQYF; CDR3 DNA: TGTGCCAGCAGTTACGGAGCGGGGGGTCAAGAGACCCAGTACTTC
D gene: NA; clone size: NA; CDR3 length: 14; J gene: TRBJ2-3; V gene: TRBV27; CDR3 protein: CASSFWSSTDTQYF; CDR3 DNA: TGTGCCAGCAGTTTTTGGTCTAGCACAGATACGCAGTATTTT
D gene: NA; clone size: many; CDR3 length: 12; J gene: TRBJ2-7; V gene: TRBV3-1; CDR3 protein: CASSHAGYEQYF; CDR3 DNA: TGTGCCAGCAGCCACGCCGGCTACGAGCAGTACTTC
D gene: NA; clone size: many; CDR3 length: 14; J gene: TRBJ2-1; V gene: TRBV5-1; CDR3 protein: CASSLGTTYNEQFF; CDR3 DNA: TGCGCCAGCAGCTTAGGGACGACCTACAATGAGCAGTTCTTC
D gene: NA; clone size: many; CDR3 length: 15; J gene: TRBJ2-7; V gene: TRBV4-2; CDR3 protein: CASSQVGGDHYEQYF; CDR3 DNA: TGTGCCAGCAGCCAAGTCGGCGGGGACCACTACGAGCAGTACTTC
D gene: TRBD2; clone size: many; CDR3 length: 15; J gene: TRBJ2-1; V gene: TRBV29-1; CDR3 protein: CSVEGGLAVSSEQFF; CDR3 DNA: TGCAGCGTTGAAGGCGGACTAGCAGTCTCTAGTGAGCAGTTCTTC